These 32 T cell receptor beta chains were sequenced from one sample in a study of metastatic and nonmetastatic thyroid tumors. Every patient was untreated before thyroid surgery. TCRdb reanalyzed the PCR reads via MiXCR. The sample yields 33,000 or so clones, approximately 19% seen once. The sequenced material came from blood. The receptors were gathered from a female donor with papillary thyroid cancer or a benign thyroid nodule (not recorded which). Some clones in this sample may be carry-over from other donors' samples.

This clone was counted many times. The chain carries TRBV5-1 and TRBJ2-7, with D possibly TRBD2 on 6 matching bases. Germline V gene lookup returns CDR1 SGHRS and CDR2 YFSETQ. Trimming removed 3 bases at V and 3 bases at J, with 10 bases between. This CDR3 has 13 residues. DNA of the CDR3: TGCGCCAGCAGCTCGATCGGGGGCTACGAGCAGTACTTC. Amino acids: CASSSIGGYEQYF.

This clone was counted at least ten times. This sequence joins TRBV3-1 and TRBJ1-6; a weak D match, TRBD1 (6 bases). The CDR3 totals 16 residues. Germline lookup yields CDR1 LGHDT and CDR2 YNNKEL (reference sequence). V shed 3 bases and J shed 5 bases, with 14 bases lying between them. The CDR3 loop is CASSQGHQVNNSPLHF. In DNA, the CDR3 is TGTGCCAGCAGCCAGGGACACCAAGTGAATAATTCACCCCTCCACTTT.

This clone was seen only a few times. The V gene is TRBV6-2 or TRBV6-3, the J gene TRBJ1-6, with D possibly matching TRBD1 (5 bases). V dropped 7 bases and J dropped 10 bases, with 8 bases sitting between them. The CDR3 runs to 11 residues. Germline V gene data show CDR1 as MNHEY and CDR2 as SVGEGT. This chain's CDR3 is CASTEGSPLHF. CDR3 bases: TGTGCCAGCACCGAGGGGTCACCCCTCCACTTT.

The chain combines TRBV11-1 with TRBJ2-3; no clear D. V was trimmed by 4 bases and J by 5 bases, leaving 16 bases between them. Germline V lookup: CDR1 SGHAT, CDR2 FQDESV (reference sequence). This CDR3 has 15 residues. The CDR3 spells CASSYLRRARDTQYF. In nucleotides, the CDR3 is TGTGCCAGCAGCTATCTTCGTCGGGCCCGAGATACGCAGTATTTT.

This clone was recorded many times. The identical CDR3 is also encoded by other nucleotide sequences in the sample. The rearrangement links TRBV9 to TRBJ2-1, with D maybe TRBD1 (6 bases). Trimming stripped 5 bases from V and 1 base from J, with 13 bases between. Germline V lookup: CDR1 SGDLS, CDR2 YYNGEE. The CDR3 totals 15 residues. The CDR3 DNA is TGTGCCAGCAGTGGTGACAGGAGTTCCTACAATGAGCAGTTCTTC. This gives the protein CASSGDRSSYNEQFF.

This clone came up many times. The gene calls are TRBV9 and TRBJ2-2; D remains unclear. This CDR3 region has 12 residues. Trimming cost V 3 bases and J 5 bases, with 5 bases left between them. Germline-derived CDR1 and CDR2 are SGDLS and YYNGEE. The CDR3 DNA reads TGTGCCAGCAGCGACCAGACCGGGGAGCTGTTTTTT. Encoded protein: CASSDQTGELFF.

Concerning this clone itself: The same CDR3 is also encoded by other DNA sequences in this sample. V usage is TRBV7-3 and J usage is TRBJ2-1; TRBD1 is a possible D gene (6 bases). V lost 6 bases and J 7 bases, leaving 13 bases between the germline ends. In germline, CDR1 is SGHTA, CDR2 FQGTGA. This CDR3 spans 13 amino acids. The CDR3 protein is CASRTGDGNEQFF. The DNA of the CDR3 is TGTGCCAGCAGGACAGGAGACGGGAATGAGCAGTTCTTC.

This clone was seen a handful of times. The chain has TRBV6-1 and TRBJ2-7, with D perhaps matching TRBD1 (6 bases). Looked up from germline, CDR1 is MNHNS and CDR2 is SASEGT. Trimming removed 9 bases at V and 6 bases at J, with 15 bases between. The CDR3 has 12 residues. CDR3 sequence (DNA): TGTGCCAGTGTCCGGGACATGGGCGAGCAGTACTTC. It yields the protein CASVRDMGEQYF.

Worth noting for this clone: This specimen includes other DNA sequences encoding the same CDR3. The V call is TRBV2, the J call TRBJ2-6, with D perhaps TRBD1 or TRBD2 (5 bases each). Deletions cut 0 bases from V and 1 base from J, with 16 bases between. The CDR3 runs 19 residues. The V gene's germline CDR1 is SNHLY and CDR2 FYNNEI. The CDR3: CASSEANGAFGSGANVLTF. Here the CDR3 DNA reads TGTGCCAGCAGTGAAGCAAACGGGGCCTTCGGATCTGGGGCCAACGTCCTGACTTTC.

This clone was recorded a few times. The V and J genes are TRBV28 and TRBJ2-7, with 14 positions matching TRBD2. This CDR3 is built from 15 residues. J gave up 3 bases and V 5 bases, and 3 bases lay outside the gene matches. CDR1 and CDR2 (germline): MDHEN, SYDVKM. CDR3 amino acids: CASSGTSGSFYEQYF. CDR3 nucleotide sequence: TGTGCCAGCAGTGGGACTAGCGGGAGTTTCTACGAGCAGTACTTC.

This clone occurred a few times. V gene TRBV29-1 combines with J gene TRBJ2-1; possible D gene TRBD1, 5 bases. The germline V gene encodes CDR1 SQVTM and CDR2 ANQGSEA. The V and J ends lost 0 bases and 5 bases respectively, with 14 bases between them. The CDR3 has 15 amino acids. The CDR3: CSVEDRTRADNEQFF. The CDR3 bases are TGCAGCGTTGAAGATCGGACAAGGGCGGACAATGAGCAGTTCTTC.

This clone was seen repeatedly, ten times or more. Other DNA sequences from this sample encode an identical CDR3 as well. The chain combines TRBV19 with TRBJ2-5; D remains unclear. Germline V gives CDR1 LNHDA, CDR2 SQIVND (reference sequence). Trimming left V 1 base short and J 4 bases short, with 4 bases between. The CDR3 length is 12 residues. In DNA form, the CDR3 reads TGTGCCAGTAGTATAGGGACAGAGACCCAGTACTTC. Encoded protein: CASSIGTETQYF. The full variable domain, in which reference TRBV19 and TRBJ2-5 provide the parts outside the CDR3, is DGGITQSPKYLFRKEGQNVTLSCEQNLNHDAMYWYRQDPGQGLRLIYYSQIVNDFQKGDIAEGYSVSREKKESFPLTVTSAQKNPTAFYLCASSIGTETQYFGPGTRLLVL.

As regards this clone: A read error may account for a junction end that differs from germline. The chain employs TRBV30 and TRBJ1-2; D is unclear. CDR1 and CDR2 from the germline V gene are GTSNPN and SVGIG (reference sequence). This CDR3 is built from 12 residues. CDR3: CAWGVPGGGYTF. The CDR3 DNA reads as TGTGCCTGGGGTGTACCCGGTGGGGGCTACACCTTC.

A note on this clone: This clone may be a read error of a much larger clone one base away. The chain employs TRBV7-3 and TRBJ2-2, with a tentative D call TRBD2 (6 bases). CDR1 is SGHTA, CDR2 FQGTGA, per germline. This CDR3 contains 16 residues. As DNA, the CDR3 is TGTGCCAGCAGCTTAAGGGGGGAGACGAACACCGGGGAGCTGGTTTTT. It codes for CASSLRGETNTGELVF.

The chain uses TRBV30 and TRBJ2-7, with 8 bases lining up with TRBD2. The CDR3 is 13 residues long. In germline, CDR1 is GTSNPN, CDR2 SVGIG (reference sequence). V trimming: 5 bases; J trimming: 2 bases; junction bases outside the gene matches: 5. CDR3 nucleotides: TGTGCCTGGGAACTAGCGGATGCCTACGAGCAGTACTTC. Its protein is CAWELADAYEQYF.

This clone was counted a few times. The chain carries TRBV12-3 or TRBV12-4 and TRBJ2-1, with unresolved D. The CDR3 runs 15 residues. Deletions cut 6 bases from V and 4 bases from J, with 16 bases between. In DNA, the CDR3 is TGTGCCAGCAGAAAAACCGTTTGGGAATACAATGAGCAGTTCTTC. This encodes CASRKTVWEYNEQFF.

This clone has ten or more counts. A much larger clonotype is one base distant, so this may be a read error. The rearrangement joins TRBV6-5 to TRBJ2-3; 8 bases map to TRBD2. The V gene's germline CDR1 is MNHEY and CDR2 SVGAGI. The CDR3 extends over 17 amino acids. For the CDR3, the DNA is TGTGCCAGCAGTTACTCGGCCTCCGGGGGGGCTCCAGATGCGCAGTATTTT. It yields the protein CASSYSASGGAPDAQYF.

This clone showed up many times. This sequence may be a read error, since a much larger clone differs from it by one base. This chain joins TRBV20-1 and TRBJ2-3; D not certain. V was cut by 3 bases and J by 1 base, with 14 bases left in between. The CDR3 is 15 amino acids. Germline lookup yields CDR1 DFQATT and CDR2 SNEGSKA (reference sequence). CDR3 region: CSARVGGRGTDTQYF. The CDR3 DNA is TGCAGTGCTAGGGTGGGCGGACGGGGCACAGATACGCAGTATTTT.

This clone was seen many times. V gene TRBV20-1 combines with J gene TRBJ2-3; tentatively, D is TRBD2 (6 bases). Trimming removed 4 bases from V and 0 bases from J, with 14 bases in between. Looked up from germline, CDR1 is DFQATT and CDR2 is SNEGSKA (reference sequence). CDR3 length: 15 amino acids. Written as DNA, the CDR3 is TGCAGTGCTATTACCGGGACTCGGAGCACAGATACGCAGTATTTT. It encodes CSAITGTRSTDTQYF.

This clone was seen many times. The V and J genes are TRBV9 and TRBJ1-3, with 7 bases fitting TRBD1. CDR3 length: 17 amino acids. Germline CDR1 and CDR2: SGDLS and YYNGEE. The V segment lost 4 bases and the J segment 1 base; nucleotides outside the gene matches: 11. CDR3: CASSSKRQGESGNTIYF. For the CDR3, the DNA is TGTGCCAGCAGCTCAAAGAGACAGGGAGAATCTGGAAACACCATATATTTT.

This clone turned up a few times. At the DNA level, this CDR3 is encoded by other sequences in the same sample as well. The J gene is TRBJ2-2, the V gene TRBV6-1; D possibly matches TRBD1 or TRBD2 (5 bases each). The CDR3 covers 14 residues. V was cut by 6 bases and J by 0 bases, with 8 bases left in between. CDR1 and CDR2 from the germline V gene are MNHNS and SASEGT. Here the CDR3 reads CASSGTANTGELFF. The CDR3 region has the DNA TGTGCCAGCAGCGGGACGGCGAACACCGGGGAGCTGTTTTTT.

In this sample, this clone turned up a few times. The chain links TRBV6-1 to TRBJ2-3, with 11 bases matching TRBD1. The V gene's germline CDR1 is MNHNS and CDR2 SASEGT. This CDR3 region has 13 residues. The V and J ends lost 6 bases and 4 bases, in that order; junction bases with no gene match: 0. In DNA, the CDR3 is TGTGCCAGCAGGGACAGGGGGCCAGATACGCAGTATTTT. This codes for CASRDRGPDTQYF.

V and J are TRBV6-1 and TRBJ1-1; 10 bases map to TRBD1. CDR3 length equals 16 residues. Germline CDR1 MNHNS, CDR2 SASEGT. Trimming took 0 bases from V and 4 from J; bases not matched to a gene: 5. The CDR3 nucleotides are TGTGCCAGCAGTGAAGCGCTCGGGGACAGGGGCACTGAAGCTTTCTTT. It yields the protein CASSEALGDRGTEAFF.

This clone was recorded a few times. The chain joins TRBV2 to TRBJ1-2, with D possibly TRBD1 on 6 matching bases. The V and J ends lost 2 bases and 7 bases respectively, with 17 bases between them. Germline V gene sequence: CDR1 SNHLY, CDR2 FYNNEI. This CDR3 contains 15 residues. CDR3 protein: CASSERYPGEGGYTF. CDR3 DNA sequence: TGTGCCAGCAGTGAACGTTATCCAGGGGAAGGTGGCTACACCTTC.

J is TRBJ1-2 and V is TRBV7-6; unclear D gene. The V and J ends lost 4 bases and 1 base respectively, with 4 bases between them. CDR3 length: 12 residues. Germline CDR1 SGHVS, CDR2 FNYEAQ. The CDR3 spells CASSSSNYGYTF. The CDR3 DNA follows: TGTGCCAGCAGCTCCAGTAACTATGGCTACACCTTC.

This clone was observed at least ten times. This CDR3 is CASSLGLNTEAFF. Here the CDR3 DNA reads TGTGCCAGCAGTTTAGGGCTAAACACTGAAGCTTTCTTT. This chain connects TRBV12-3 or TRBV12-4 to TRBJ1-1, with unresolved D. The CDR3 loop spans 13 amino acids. V was shortened by 1 base and J by 2 bases, with 5 bases between the two germline ends.

This clone was observed at least ten times. This specimen includes other DNA sequences encoding the same CDR3. The chain has TRBV7-8 and TRBJ1-3; a possible D gene is TRBD1 (5 bases). The V gene's germline CDR1 is SGHVS and CDR2 FQNEAQ. This CDR3 region has 16 residues. Trimming stripped 0 bases from V and 0 bases from J, with 9 bases between. This CDR3 is CASSLAVTASGNTIYF. CDR3 sequence (DNA): TGTGCCAGCAGCTTAGCTGTGACAGCCTCTGGAAACACCATATATTTT.

This clone was detected many times. The V gene is TRBV20-1, the J gene TRBJ2-6; TRBD1 might be the D (5 bases). The CDR3 loop spans 17 amino acids. CDR1 and CDR2 from the germline V gene are DFQATT and SNEGSKA (reference sequence). Trimming removed 2 bases from V and 0 bases from J, with 14 bases in between. Written as DNA, the CDR3 is TGCAGTGCTAGAAAGGGGATCGCCGACTCTGGGGCCAACGTCCTGACTTTC. Its protein product is CSARKGIADSGANVLTF.

The chain uses TRBV7-3 and TRBJ2-7; no reliable D call. Germline CDR1 is SGHTA and CDR2 is FQGTGA. Trimming stripped 4 bases from V and 10 bases from J, with 17 bases between. This CDR3 region has 13 residues. The CDR3 coding sequence is TGTGCCAGCAGCTCCTCACCCGGCTACGCTCAGTACTTC. It codes for CASSSSPGYAQYF.

This clone turned up a few times. The J gene is TRBJ2-6, the V gene TRBV6-2 or TRBV6-3; unclear D gene. This CDR3 has 15 amino acids. V was shortened by 5 bases and J by 0 bases, with 8 bases between the two germline ends. In germline, CDR1 is MNHEY, CDR2 SVGEGT. The CDR3, as DNA: TGTGCCAGCAGTACTACAGCCTCTGGGGCCAACGTCCTGACTTTC. Its protein is CASSTTASGANVLTF.

This clone was found many times. V is TRBV15 and J is TRBJ1-4, with no clear D. The CDR3 loop spans 16 amino acids. CDR1 is LNHNV, CDR2 YYDKDF, per germline (reference sequence). V was shortened by 0 bases and J by 0 bases, with 8 bases between the two germline ends. The CDR3 DNA is TGTGCCACCAGCAGAGATCGATTCTCAACTAATGAAAAACTGTTTTTT. This translates into CATSRDRFSTNEKLFF.

This clone was seen repeatedly, ten times or more. The chain couples TRBV7-2 to TRBJ2-5; TRBD2 aligns across 16 bases. CDR3 size: 18 residues. V was pared by 5 bases and J by 4 bases, with 10 bases of the junction left unmatched. Germline values: CDR1 SGHTA, CDR2 FQGNSA. The CDR3: CASSAGLAGGPSRETQYF. The CDR3 DNA is TGTGCCAGCAGCGCGGGACTAGCGGGGGGGCCATCGCGAGAGACCCAGTACTTC.